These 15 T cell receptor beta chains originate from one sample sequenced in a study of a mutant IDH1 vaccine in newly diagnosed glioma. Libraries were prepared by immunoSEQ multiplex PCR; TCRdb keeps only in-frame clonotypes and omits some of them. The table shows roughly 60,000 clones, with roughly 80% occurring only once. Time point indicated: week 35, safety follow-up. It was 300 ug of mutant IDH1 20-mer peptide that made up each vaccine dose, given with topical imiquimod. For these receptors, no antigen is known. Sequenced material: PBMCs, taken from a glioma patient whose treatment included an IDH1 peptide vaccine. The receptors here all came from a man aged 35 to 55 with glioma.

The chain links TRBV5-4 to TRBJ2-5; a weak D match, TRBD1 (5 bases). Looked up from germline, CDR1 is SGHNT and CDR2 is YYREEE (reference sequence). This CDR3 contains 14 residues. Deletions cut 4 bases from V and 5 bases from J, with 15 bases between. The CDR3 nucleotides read TGTGCCAGCAGCCAAGATCAGGCAGGGGAGACCCAGTACTTC. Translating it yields CASSQDQAGETQYF.

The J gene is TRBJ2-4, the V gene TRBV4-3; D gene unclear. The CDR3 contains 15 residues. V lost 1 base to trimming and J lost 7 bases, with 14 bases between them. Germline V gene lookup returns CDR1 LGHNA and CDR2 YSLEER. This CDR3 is CASSQALNLGNIQYF. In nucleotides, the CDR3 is TGCGCCAGCAGCCAAGCCCTTAATTTGGGGAACATTCAGTACTTC.

The CDR3 protein is CASIPSGGPSETQYF. CDR3 DNA: TGTGCCAGCATCCCTAGCGGGGGGCCATCGGAGACCCAGTACTTC. The chain joins TRBV6-5 to TRBJ2-5, with 11 bases matching TRBD2. V was pared by 7 bases and J by 5 bases, with 9 bases of the junction left unmatched. Germline lookup yields CDR1 MNHEY and CDR2 SVGAGI. The CDR3 sequence is 15 residues long.

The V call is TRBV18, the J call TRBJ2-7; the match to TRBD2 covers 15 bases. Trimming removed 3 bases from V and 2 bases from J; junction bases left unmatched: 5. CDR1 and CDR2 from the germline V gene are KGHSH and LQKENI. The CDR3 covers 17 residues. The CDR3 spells CASSPGLAGGPPYEQYF. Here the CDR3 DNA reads TGTGCCAGCTCACCGGGACTAGCGGGAGGCCCTCCCTACGAGCAGTACTTC.

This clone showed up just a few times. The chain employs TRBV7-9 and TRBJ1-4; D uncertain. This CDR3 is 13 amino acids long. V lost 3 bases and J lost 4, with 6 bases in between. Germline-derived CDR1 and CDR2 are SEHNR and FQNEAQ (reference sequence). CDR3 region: CASSFSDNEKLFF. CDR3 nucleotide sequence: TGTGCCAGCAGCTTCAGCGATAATGAAAAACTGTTTTTT.

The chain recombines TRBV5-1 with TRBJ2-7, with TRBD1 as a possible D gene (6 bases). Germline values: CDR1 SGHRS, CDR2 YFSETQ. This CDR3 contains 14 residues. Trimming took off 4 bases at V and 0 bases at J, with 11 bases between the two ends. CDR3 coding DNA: TGCGCCAGCAGCACTACAGGGAGCTCCTACGAGCAGTACTTC. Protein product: CASSTTGSSYEQYF.

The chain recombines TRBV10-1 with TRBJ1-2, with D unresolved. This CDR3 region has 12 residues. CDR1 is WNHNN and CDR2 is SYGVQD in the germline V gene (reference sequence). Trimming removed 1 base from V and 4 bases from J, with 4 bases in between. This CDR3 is CASSEWSYGYTF. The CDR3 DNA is TGCGCCAGCAGTGAGTGGTCCTATGGCTACACCTTC.

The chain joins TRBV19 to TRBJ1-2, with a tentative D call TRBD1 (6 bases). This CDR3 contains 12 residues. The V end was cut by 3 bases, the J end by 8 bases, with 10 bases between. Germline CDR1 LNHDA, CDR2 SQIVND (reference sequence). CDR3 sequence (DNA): TGTGCCAGTAGTATTAGGGGGACCGGCTACACCTTC. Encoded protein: CASSIRGTGYTF.

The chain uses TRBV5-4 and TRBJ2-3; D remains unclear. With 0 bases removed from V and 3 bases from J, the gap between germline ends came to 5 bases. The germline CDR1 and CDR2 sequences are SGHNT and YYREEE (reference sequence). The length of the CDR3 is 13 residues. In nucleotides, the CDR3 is TGTGCCAGCAGCTTGGTAGGGACAGATACGCAGTATTTT. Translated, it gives CASSLVGTDTQYF.

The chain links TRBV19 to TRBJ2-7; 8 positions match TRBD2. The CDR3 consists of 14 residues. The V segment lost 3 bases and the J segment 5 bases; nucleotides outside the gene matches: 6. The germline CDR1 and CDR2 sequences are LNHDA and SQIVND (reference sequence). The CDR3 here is CASSIAGGGDEQYF. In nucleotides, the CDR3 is TGTGCCAGTAGTATCGCGGGAGGAGGGGACGAGCAGTACTTC.

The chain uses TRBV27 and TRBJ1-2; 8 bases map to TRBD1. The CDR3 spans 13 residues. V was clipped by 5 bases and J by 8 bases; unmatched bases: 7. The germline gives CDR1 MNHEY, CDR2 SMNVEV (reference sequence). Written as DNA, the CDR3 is TGTGCCAGCAGTGGAACCGGACAGGGAGGCTACACCTTC. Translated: CASSGTGQGGYTF.

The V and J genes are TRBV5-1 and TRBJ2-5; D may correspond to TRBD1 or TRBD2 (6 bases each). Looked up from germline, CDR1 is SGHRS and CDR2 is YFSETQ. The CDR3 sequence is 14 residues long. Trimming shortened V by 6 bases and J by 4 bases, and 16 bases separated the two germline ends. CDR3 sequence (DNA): TGCGCCAGCAAGGGGGGCAGCCGGGGAGAGACCCAGTACTTC. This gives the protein CASKGGSRGETQYF.

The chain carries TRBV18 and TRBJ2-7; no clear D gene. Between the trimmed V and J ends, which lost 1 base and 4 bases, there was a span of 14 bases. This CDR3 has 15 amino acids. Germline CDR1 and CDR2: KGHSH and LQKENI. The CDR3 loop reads CASSPRSGSVYEQYF. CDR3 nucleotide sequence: TGTGCCAGCTCACCACGCAGTGGATCCGTTTACGAGCAGTACTTC.

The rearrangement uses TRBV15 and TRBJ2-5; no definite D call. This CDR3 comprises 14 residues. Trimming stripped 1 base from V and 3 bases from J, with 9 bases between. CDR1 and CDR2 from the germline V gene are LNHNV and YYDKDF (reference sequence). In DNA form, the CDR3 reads TGTGCCACCAGCAGAGGTTCAGCTAAAGAGACCCAGTACTTC. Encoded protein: CATSRGSAKETQYF. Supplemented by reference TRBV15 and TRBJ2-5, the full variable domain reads DAMVIQNPRYQVTQFGKPVTLSCSQTLNHNVMYWYQQKSSQAPKLLFHYYDKDFNNEADTPDNFQSRRPNTSFCFLDIRSPGLGDTAMYLCATSRGSAKETQYFGPGTRLLVL.

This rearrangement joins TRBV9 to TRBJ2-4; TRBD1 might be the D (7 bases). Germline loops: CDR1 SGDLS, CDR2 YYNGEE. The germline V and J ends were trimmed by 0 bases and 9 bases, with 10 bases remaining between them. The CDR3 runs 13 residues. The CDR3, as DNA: TGTGCCAGCAGCGTAGGACAGGGAGGCATTCAGTACTTC. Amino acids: CASSVGQGGIQYF. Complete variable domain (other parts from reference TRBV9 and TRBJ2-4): DSGVTQTPKHLITATGQRVTLRCSPRSGDLSVYWYQQSLDQGLQFLIQYYNGEERAKGNILERFSAQQFPDLHSELNLSSLELGDSALYFCASSVGQGGIQYFGAGTRLSVL.